Here is one T cell receptor (beta chain) with its context. The sample belongs to a study of blood T cell repertoires in COVID-19. Study summary: Material from acute and convalescent COVID-19 was sourced from the United States, Italy and Spain. PBMCs, B-cell-depleted T cells, or T cells provided the cDNA or gDNA that made up the material.

Authors' processing steps: Using reference gene primer amplification, nucleated cell counts were estimated. Method: immunoSEQ multiplex PCR; TCRdb's copy keeps in-frame clones and lacks some. The V and J calls and clone size are taken from that table; D and trimming were inferred from the DNA. The repertoire holds 250,000 to 350,000 clones, with roughly 90% as singletons. The CDR3 runs 15 residues. The ends were cut back, 5 bases at V and 6 bases at J, with 17 bases in the middle. From germline, CDR1 is SEHNR and CDR2 FQNEAQ (reference sequence). What was sequenced was peripheral blood. The receptor was derived from a man younger than 30 with active or convalescent COVID-19. The chain recombines TRBV7-9 with TRBJ1-5; no firm D call. The DNA of the CDR3 is TGTGCCAGCAGCCCCGCCAGTGTGGAGGGTCAGCCCCAGCATTTT. Amino acids: CASSPASVEGQPQHF.